Below are 22 T cell receptor beta chains sequenced from a single sample in a study of shared clonotypes between healthy human individuals. Sequenced by immunoSEQ multiplex PCR; TCRdb stores in-frame clones only, minus some. The table has 780,000 or so clones, over 60% seen once. Sample: memory CD4+ T cells sorted from blood. Subset reported: CD45RA-negative fraction. The receptor source for this set is a woman in her 30s in good health.

Turning to this clone: A much larger clone differs from this one at a single base, so this may be a read error. Other DNA sequences within the sample encode an identical CDR3. The chain carries TRBV5-1 and TRBJ2-1; TRBD1 is a possible D gene (6 bases). The CDR3 has 15 amino acids. Germline values: CDR1 SGHRS, CDR2 YFSETQ. V was pared by 4 bases and J by 0 bases, with 11 bases between. The CDR3, as DNA: TGCGCCAGCAGCCAGGACAGCAGCTCCTACAATGAGCAGTTCTTC. Its translation is CASSQDSSSYNEQFF.

The rearrangement links TRBV7-6 to TRBJ2-7; D remains unclear. The CDR3 extends over 14 amino acids. In germline, CDR1 is SGHVS, CDR2 FNYEAQ. Trimming shortened V by 5 bases and J by 2 bases, and 13 bases separated the two germline ends. CDR3 sequence (DNA): TGTGCCAGCAGCCCAACATCGGGCCCCTACGAGCAGTACTTC. Encoded protein: CASSPTSGPYEQYF.

The J gene is TRBJ2-1, the V gene TRBV6-4; 8 bases align to TRBD2. The V segment lost 5 bases and the J segment 10 bases; nucleotides outside the gene matches: 13. Germline V gives CDR1 MRHNA, CDR2 SNTAGT. The CDR3 is made up of 15 amino acids. The CDR3 sequence: CASSLRSAGEGEQFF. CDR3 coding DNA: TGTGCCAGCAGTCTCAGATCAGCGGGAGAGGGGGAGCAGTTCTTC.

The CDR3: CSALTDGETQYF. CDR3 DNA sequence: TGCAGCGCACTGACAGACGGGGAGACCCAGTACTTC. This chain links TRBV29-1 with TRBJ2-5; a possible D gene is TRBD1 (5 bases). Germline-derived CDR1 and CDR2 are SQVTM and ANQGSEA. Trimming removed 7 bases from V and 5 bases from J, with 14 bases in between. This CDR3 spans 12 amino acids.

The J gene is TRBJ2-1, the V gene TRBV28, with 9 nucleotides matching TRBD2. The CDR3 has 16 residues. CDR1 and CDR2 (germline): MDHEN, SYDVKM. J was trimmed by 6 bases and V by 4 bases; bases with no gene match: 10. The CDR3 bases are TGTGCCAGCAGTTCCCGGCGGCTAGCGGGGAGCAATGAGCAGTTCTTC. This translates into CASSSRRLAGSNEQFF.

The chain links TRBV5-6 to TRBJ2-1; D might be TRBD2 (5 bases). Germline V gene sequence: CDR1 SGHDT, CDR2 YYEEEE. Trimming stripped 0 bases from V and 6 bases from J, with 13 bases between. The CDR3 contains 15 residues. DNA of the CDR3: TGTGCCAGCAGCTTGGTGACTAAATGGGTCAATGAGCAGTTCTTC. As protein: CASSLVTKWVNEQFF.

The gene calls are TRBV5-4 and TRBJ1-1; D gene uncertain. This CDR3 contains 14 residues. V shed 4 bases and J shed 6 bases, with 16 bases lying between them. CDR1 SGHNT and CDR2 YYREEE come from the germline V gene (reference sequence). In nucleotides, the CDR3 is TGTGCCAGCAGCCAAGGTCGCCGCCTGGCTGAAGCTTTCTTT. Protein: CASSQGRRLAEAFF.

This CDR3 reads CASSAGTEFYGYTF. In DNA form, the CDR3 reads TGTGCCAGCAGCGCCGGGACAGAGTTCTATGGCTACACCTTC. The rearrangement links TRBV7-2 to TRBJ1-2, with 7 bases that match TRBD1. Germline V gives CDR1 SGHTA, CDR2 FQGNSA. V was clipped by 5 bases and J by 4 bases; unmatched bases: 7. The CDR3 covers 14 residues.

This clone occurred a few times. The chain uses TRBV6-1 and TRBJ1-1; D is unclear. The germline V and J ends were trimmed by 5 bases and 5 bases, with 12 bases remaining between them. The CDR3 runs to 13 residues. From germline, CDR1 is MNHNS and CDR2 SASEGT. The CDR3 reads CASSRTGRTEAFF. The DNA of the CDR3 is TGTGCCAGCAGTCGTACGGGGAGGACTGAAGCTTTCTTT.

The V call is TRBV7-2, the J call TRBJ2-7; possible D gene TRBD2, 5 bases. The CDR3 covers 11 residues. Germline-derived CDR1 and CDR2 are SGHTA and FQGNSA. The V and J ends lost 7 bases and 4 bases respectively, with 8 bases between them. The CDR3 region is CASTGGYEQYF. The CDR3 region has the DNA TGTGCCAGCACCGGCGGGTACGAGCAGTACTTC.

The chain recombines TRBV11-3 with TRBJ2-5, with TRBD2 identical over 9 bases. CDR1 SGHNT and CDR2 YENEEA come from the germline V gene. The CDR3 is 16 residues long. The V segment lost 1 base and the J segment 4 bases; nucleotides outside the gene matches: 7. CDR3: CASSLAGRAGGETQYF. The CDR3 region has the DNA TGTGCCAGCAGCTTAGCTGGGCGAGCGGGAGGAGAGACCCAGTACTTC. Variable domain in full (rest from reference TRBV11-3 and TRBJ2-5): EAGVVQSPRYKIIEKKQPVAFWCNPISGHNTLYWYLQNLGQGPELLIRYENEEAVDDSQLPKDRFSAERLKGVDSTLKIQPAELGDSAVYLCASSLAGRAGGETQYFGPGTRLLVL.

The chain joins TRBV28 to TRBJ1-1; D unclear. Trimming shortened V by 6 bases and J by 3 bases, and 8 bases separated the two germline ends. Germline V lookup: CDR1 MDHEN, CDR2 SYDVKM. The CDR3 runs 12 residues. Written as DNA, the CDR3 is TGTGCCAGCAGAACCCAGGACACTGAAGCTTTCTTT. Protein sequence: CASRTQDTEAFF. The whole variable domain, remainder taken from reference TRBV28 and TRBJ1-1, is DVKVTQSSRYLVKRTGEKVFLECVQDMDHENMFWYRQDPGLGLRLIYFSYDVKMKEKGDIPEGYSVSREKKERFSLILESASTNQTSMYLCASRTQDTEAFFGQGTRLTVV.

The chain employs TRBV11-2 and TRBJ2-7, with D possibly TRBD1 on 5 matching bases. CDR3 length equals 12 residues. V lost 5 bases, J lost 5 bases, and 10 bases lay in between. CDR1 and CDR2 from the germline V gene are SGHAT and FQNNGV. The CDR3 DNA follows: TGTGCCAGCAGCCTGACAGAGGACGAGCAGTACTTC. This codes for CASSLTEDEQYF.

V usage is TRBV6-5 and J usage is TRBJ2-1; 8 bases are shared with TRBD1. The V segment lost 10 bases and the J segment 9 bases; nucleotides outside the gene matches: 5. From germline, CDR1 is MNHEY and CDR2 SVGAGI. This CDR3 has 11 amino acids. As DNA, the CDR3 is TGTGCCACCAACACAGGGGGTGAGCAGTTCTTC. It yields the protein CATNTGGEQFF.

This sequence joins TRBV5-1 and TRBJ2-1, with TRBD2 matching over 8 bases. The length of the CDR3 is 16 residues. Losses at the gene ends were 4 bases for V and 6 bases for J; bases not matched to a gene: 12. From germline, CDR1 is SGHRS and CDR2 YFSETQ. CDR3 residues: CASSLGGAGGTNEQFF. The CDR3 DNA is TGCGCCAGCAGCCTGGGGGGCGCGGGAGGTACCAATGAGCAGTTCTTC.

The V call is TRBV15, the J call TRBJ2-5, with D possibly matching TRBD1 (5 bases). CDR3 size: 15 residues. The V end lost 11 bases, the J end lost 2 bases, and 21 bases lay between the germline ends. Germline lookup yields CDR1 LNHNV and CDR2 YYDKDF (reference sequence). Here the CDR3 reads CAADRCGRQQETQYF. CDR3 DNA: TGTGCCGCCGACCGTTGTGGAAGACAGCAAGAGACCCAGTACTTC.

CDR3 sequence (DNA): TGTGCCAGCAGCGTAGATCAGGGGCGCGACTATGGCTACACCTTC. As protein: CASSVDQGRDYGYTF. This chain uses TRBV9 with TRBJ1-2, with TRBD1 as a possible D gene (6 bases). Trimming removed 0 bases from V and 3 bases from J, with 12 bases in between. The germline CDR1 and CDR2 sequences are SGDLS and YYNGEE. The CDR3 spans 15 residues.

The chain recombines TRBV7-2 with TRBJ1-1; 7 bases line up with TRBD1. Germline CDR1 is SGHTA and CDR2 is FQGNSA. The CDR3 has 16 residues. V lost 7 bases and J lost 0; bases outside the gene matches: 11. CDR3 residues: CASNKGGRGMNTEAFF. The CDR3 coding sequence is TGTGCCAGCAACAAAGGGGGCAGGGGCATGAACACTGAAGCTTTCTTT.

The chain joins TRBV18 to TRBJ1-5; 7 nucleotides agree with TRBD1. V gave up 3 bases and J gave up 4 bases; unmatched junction bases: 6. Germline V gene data show CDR1 as KGHSH and CDR2 as LQKENI. CDR3 length equals 15 residues. The CDR3 loop reads CASSPSTGQNQPQHF. The CDR3 DNA sequence: TGTGCCAGCTCACCGTCGACAGGGCAGAATCAGCCCCAGCATTTT. Full variable domain (missing parts from reference TRBV18 and TRBJ1-5): NAGVMQNPRHLVRRRGQEARLRCSPMKGHSHVYWYRQLPEEGLKFMVYLQKENIIDESGMPKERFSAEFPKEGPSILRIQQVVRGDSAAYFCASSPSTGQNQPQHFGDGTRLSIL.

This clone was seen a few times. V is TRBV5-6 and J is TRBJ1-2; maybe TRBD1 (5 bases). The CDR3 length is 12 residues. The germline V gene has CDR1 SGHDT and CDR2 YYEEEE. Between the trimmed V and J ends, which lost 6 bases and 8 bases, there was a span of 14 bases. CDR3 sequence reads: CASTAQAGGYTF. CDR3 coding DNA: TGTGCCAGCACCGCACAGGCGGGAGGCTACACCTTC.

The chain joins TRBV27 to TRBJ1-2; no reliable D call. CDR1 MNHEY and CDR2 SMNVEV come from the germline V gene (reference sequence). The CDR3 totals 14 residues. V lost 2 bases to trimming and J lost 3 bases, with 10 bases between them. The CDR3 here is CASSLNRADYGYTF. CDR3 nucleotide sequence: TGTGCCAGCAGTTTAAACCGGGCAGACTATGGCTACACCTTC.

As concerns this clone: Other DNA sequences in the same sample also yield this CDR3. The rearrangement links TRBV7-9 to TRBJ2-5, with D possibly TRBD2 on 6 matching bases. Looked up from germline, CDR1 is SEHNR and CDR2 is FQNEAQ (reference sequence). The CDR3 covers 14 residues. Deletions cut 0 bases from V and 4 bases from J, with 9 bases between. The CDR3 nucleotides are TGTGCCAGCAGCTTAGCCGGGGGAGGAGAGACCCAGTACTTC. This codes for CASSLAGGGETQYF.